This T cell receptor (beta chain) was obtained from a study of identical twins. Study-wide results and caveats: Monozygotic twins shared more out-of-frame TCR alpha than recombination models predicted. Shared out-of-frame alpha sequences (those common to twins) showed excess low generation probability.

TCRdb re-called the 5' RACE reads through MiXCR, storing one row per CDR3 protein. The repertoire holds roughly 1.6 million distinct CDR3 sequences, with about 30% as singletons. In its sample, this clonotype was seen a few times. Its antigen is not known. Germline lookup yields CDR1 LGHDT and CDR2 YNNKEL (reference sequence). The junction had 2 bases not matched to a gene; V was cut back by 1 base and J by 9 bases. This CDR3 has 14 amino acids. The specimen was cord blood. The chain couples TRBV3-1 to TRBJ2-3, with 12 bases aligning to TRBD2. The clonotype comes from a newborn girl in good health. The CDR3 nucleotides read TGTGCCAGCAGCCAAGGACTAGCGGGAGTCACGCAGTATTTT. Translation gives CASSQGLAGVTQYF.